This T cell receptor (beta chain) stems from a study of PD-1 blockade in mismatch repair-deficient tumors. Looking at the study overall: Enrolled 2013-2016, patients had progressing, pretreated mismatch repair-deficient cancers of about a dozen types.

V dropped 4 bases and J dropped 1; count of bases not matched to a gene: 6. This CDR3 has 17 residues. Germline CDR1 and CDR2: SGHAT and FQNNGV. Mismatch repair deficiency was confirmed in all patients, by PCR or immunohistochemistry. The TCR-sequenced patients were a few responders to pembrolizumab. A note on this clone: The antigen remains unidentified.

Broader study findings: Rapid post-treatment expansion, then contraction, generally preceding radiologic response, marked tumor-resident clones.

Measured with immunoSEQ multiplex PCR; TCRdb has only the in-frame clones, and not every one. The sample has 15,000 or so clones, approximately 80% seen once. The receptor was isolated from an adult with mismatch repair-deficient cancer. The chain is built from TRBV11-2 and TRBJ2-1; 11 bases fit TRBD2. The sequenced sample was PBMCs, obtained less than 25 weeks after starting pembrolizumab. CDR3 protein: CASSSLGLAVSYNEQFF. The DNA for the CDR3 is TGTGCCAGCAGCTCCCTGGGACTAGCGGTTTCCTACAATGAGCAGTTCTTC.